Listed below are T cell receptor beta chains from one sample, sequenced in a study of T cell repertoires in cytomegalovirus infection. No antigens are known for them. TCRdb called the reads again in MiXCR, with one record for every CDR3 protein. The repertoire holds roughly 49,000 distinct CDR3 sequences, 20% to 25% seen once, with roughly 89% in the top ten. The material sequenced was CD8+ T cells from cultured PBMCs, taken from culture after CMV antigen stimulation. These receptor sequences come from a human donor in good health (CMV status not recorded). Some clones in this sample may be carry-over from other donors' samples. Both conserved end residues are part of each CDR3. The D gene is left open where the match is weak. Not all rows give a size; the values are once, few, many and, for expanded clones, a class.

j_call | clone_size | d_call | v_call | cdr3_nt | cdr3_aa
TRBJ2-7 | few | . | TRBV5-4 | TGTGCCAGCAGCCCGGACGATCCCTACGAGCAGTACTTC | CASSPDDPYEQYF
TRBJ2-2 | few | . | TRBV12-3/TRBV12-4 | TGTGCCAGCAGTCTCAACAGGGTCACCGGGGAGCTGTTTTTT | CASSLNRVTGELFF
TRBJ2-7 | . | TRBD2 | TRBV20-1 | TGCAGTGCTAGAGGGACTAGCGGGGATTCCTACGAGCAGTACTTC | CSARGTSGDSYEQYF
TRBJ2-6 | few | . | TRBV6-8 | TGTGCCAGCAGTATAGTGAGCTCTGGGGCCAACGTCCTGACTTTC | CASSIVSSGANVLTF
TRBJ2-1 | . | TRBD2 | TRBV12-3/TRBV12-4 | TGTGCCAGCAAGCGACTAGCGGGGGTTGAGCAGTTCTTC | CASKRLAGVEQFF
TRBJ1-1 | few | . | TRBV11-1 | TGTGCCAGCAGCCTCCTGGGGGGGACTGAAGCTTTCTTT | CASSLLGGTEAFF
TRBJ2-5 | few | TRBD2 | TRBV7-9 | TGTGCCAGCAGCTTAAGCGGACTAGCGGGGCAAGAGACCCAGTACTTC | CASSLSGLAGQETQYF
TRBJ1-1 | many | . | TRBV28 | TGTGCCAGCAGTCCCCCTGGGGTAGCTGAAGCTTTCTTT | CASSPPGVAEAFF
TRBJ2-7 | . | . | TRBV19 | TGTGCCAGTAGTACAGGAGGGGGCGAGCAGTACTTC | CASSTGGGEQYF
TRBJ1-1 | few | . | TRBV12-3/TRBV12-4 | TGTGCCAGCAGTTTGGAACAGGGACCGAACACTGAAGCTTTCTTT | CASSLEQGPNTEAFF
TRBJ2-7 | . | . | TRBV4-3 | TGCGCCAGCAGCCAAGGCAAGGGAGGCAATTGGAACGAGCAGTACTTC | CASSQGKGGNWNEQYF
TRBJ2-2 | . | . | TRBV14 | TGTGCCAGCAGCCCTCAGGGCGGATTGGTATCCGGGGAGCTGTTTTTT | CASSPQGGLVSGELFF
TRBJ2-1 | . | TRBD1 | TRBV6-2/TRBV6-3 | TGTGCCAGCAGTTACTCACTCCGGGACAGGCTATCCAATGAGCAGTTCTTC | CASSYSLRDRLSNEQFF
TRBJ2-3 | . | TRBD2 | TRBV5-6 | TGTGCCAGCAGCACCCCCCGGGCTAGCGGGGGGGCTTGGGATACGCAGTATTTT | CASSTPRASGGAWDTQYF